This T cell receptor beta chain was identified during a study of CD8 T cells in ankylosing spondylitis. The CDR3 runs 15 residues. Trimming cost V 1 base and J 7 bases, with 13 bases left between them. Per the germline V gene, CDR1 is SGHAT and CDR2 is FQNNGV. Study-level results: Earlier work had already found some motif variants in reactive arthritis synovial fluid and blood. Disease-linked clones reportedly showed significant enrichment in matched ankylosing spondylitis synovial fluid. Seven to nine highly homologous variants formed a TCR beta motif that appeared characteristic of ankylosing spondylitis blood.

This clonotype was recorded a few times. Its antigen is undetermined. Making the TCR beta libraries involved quantitative 5'-RACE with molecular barcodes. TCRdb re-derived calls from the 5' RACE reads in MiXCR, one entry per CDR3 protein. The sample consists of almost 250,000 distinct CDR3 sequences, roughly 32% of them appearing once. V gene TRBV11-2 combines with J gene TRBJ1-4; D unresolved. The sequenced sample was blood, either unsorted or a sorted T cell fraction (not recorded which). This TCR came from a male donor with ankylosing spondylitis or in good health (not recorded which). The CDR3 protein is CASSLAGSKGEKLFF. In nucleotides, the CDR3 is TGTGCCAGCAGCTTAGCTGGGTCGAAGGGTGAAAAACTGTTTTTT. The full variable domain, with the rest looked up from reference TRBV11-2 and TRBJ1-4, is EAGVAQSPRYKIIEKRQSVAFWCNPISGHATLYWYQQILGQGPKLLIQFQNNGVVDDSQLPKDRFSAERLKGVDSTLKIQPAKLEDSAVYLCASSLAGSKGEKLFFGSGTQLSVL.